The following is a TCR beta chain sequence with its context. Its specificity is unknown. As part of sample collection, lesional scalp punch biopsies and peripheral blood were taken from alopecia areata patients. CD4+ and CD8+ T cells were sorted from PBMCs stained for CD3, CD4 and CD8. From germline, CDR1 is MGHDK and CDR2 SYGVNS. The CDR3 has 13 amino acids. Trimming removed 2 bases at V and 5 bases at J, with 6 bases between. The data stem from a study of CD8+ T cells in alopecia areata. Findings and limits, study-wide: Among the cells sequenced in scalp samples are also the resident alphabeta T cells of normal skin.

Extracted RNA was reverse transcribed, and the resulting cDNA served as sequencing template. Libraries were prepared by immunoSEQ multiplex PCR; TCRdb keeps only in-frame clonotypes and omits some of them. This table has under 75,000 clones, about half appearing once. V and J are TRBV25-1 and TRBJ2-2, with D possibly being TRBD1 (6 bases). The material sequenced was CD8+ T cells sorted from blood, taken at week 0. The clonotype was recovered from a human donor with alopecia areata. The CDR3 protein is CASSETGTGELFF. As DNA, the CDR3 is TGTGCCAGCAGTGAAACAGGGACCGGGGAGCTGTTTTTT.